This entry concerns a single TCR beta chain. Sequenced by immunoSEQ multiplex PCR; TCRdb stores in-frame clones only, minus some. The sample yields 30,000 to 45,000 clones, roughly 85% seen once. Single viable CD3+CD4+CD8-CD45RO+ cells were sorted as the memory CD4+ T cells. This entry is derived from a study of memory CD4+ T cells and cytomegalovirus serostatus. The sequenced sample was memory CD4+ T cells from blood. The TCR was taken from an adult in good health and CMV-seropositive.

Written as DNA, the CDR3 is TGTGCCAGCAGGCAGGGGGCAAACACTGAAGCTTTCTTT. Translated, it gives CASRQGANTEAFF. This chain uses TRBV7-6 with TRBJ1-1, with 8 bases aligning to TRBD1. Germline CDR1 and CDR2: SGHVS and FNYEAQ. The V gene end was trimmed by 6 bases and the J gene end by 2 bases; junction bases not matched to a gene: 2. CDR3 length: 13 amino acids.